Listed here are 4 T cell receptor beta chains from one sample, sequenced in a study of T cells of healthy individuals. TCRdb re-called the 5' RACE reads through MiXCR, storing one row per CDR3 protein. The table has 40,000 to 60,000 distinct CDR3 sequences, about 15% seen once. These receptors originate from a human donor in good health.

This clonotype was seen more than once but under ten times. This chain connects TRBV18 to TRBJ2-2, with D unclear. Germline lookup yields CDR1 KGHSH and CDR2 LQKENI. V shed 3 bases and J shed 4 bases, with 9 bases lying between them. The CDR3 runs 14 residues. CDR3 region: CASSPPSSTGELFF. The CDR3 region has the DNA TGTGCCAGCTCACCCCCCAGCAGCACCGGGGAGCTGTTTTTT.

This clonotype has only a few counts. The gene calls are TRBV7-2 and TRBJ2-3; no firm D call. The CDR3 covers 14 residues. V was clipped by 5 bases and J by 0 bases, with 9 bases between them. Germline-derived CDR1 and CDR2 are SGHTA and FQGNSA. The CDR3 nucleotides are TGTGCCAGCAGCCCCCAGCATAGCACAGATACGCAGTATTTT. Translated: CASSPQHSTDTQYF.

This rearrangement joins TRBV30 to TRBJ1-3; D not resolved. This CDR3 region has 11 residues. The V and J ends lost 7 bases and 0 bases respectively, with 4 bases between them. The germline gives CDR1 GTSNPN, CDR2 SVGIG (reference sequence). The CDR3, as DNA: TGTGCCTACAGCTCTGGAAACACCATATATTTT. Amino acid sequence: CAYSSGNTIYF.

As concerns this clonotype: Mismatch with germline at one junction end may stem from a read error. This chain joins TRBV20-1 and TRBJ2-7; 12 bases map to TRBD2. This CDR3 has 14 residues. Germline values: CDR1 DFQATT, CDR2 SNEGSKA (reference sequence). The CDR3, as DNA: TGCGGTGCTTCCCGGACTAGCGGGAATGACGAGCAGTACTTC. Amino acid sequence: CGASRTSGNDEQYF.